The TCR beta chain under discussion was sequenced for a study of cytomegalovirus exposure and HLA in healthy donors. The study's findings and limits: Per a prior analysis, the majority of TCR beta V segments were productive roughly 90% or roughly 30% of the time.

CDR1 and CDR2 from the germline V gene are SGDLS and YYNGEE. The CDR3 consists of 15 residues. The V gene lost 3 bases and the J gene lost 4 bases, with 16 bases spanning the gap. As regards this clone: Its antigen is not identified.

60 Vbeta and 13 Jbeta primers were used in PCR. TCRdb keeps only in-frame clones here, not all; method: immunoSEQ multiplex PCR. The sample has some 140,000 clones, around nine tenths seen once. The sequence came from a woman aged 30 to 39 in good health and CMV-seronegative. The chain has TRBV9 and TRBJ1-2; no definite D call. The sequencing sample was made of PBMCs. CDR3 residues: CASSASTDYGYGYTF. CDR3 in DNA: TGTGCCAGCAGCGCCTCGACTGATTACGGCTATGGCTACACCTTC. Using reference TRBV9 and TRBJ1-2 for the parts outside the CDR3, the full variable domain is DSGVTQTPKHLITATGQRVTLRCSPRSGDLSVYWYQQSLDQGLQFLIQYYNGEERAKGNILERFSAQQFPDLHSELNLSSLELGDSALYFCASSASTDYGYGYTFGSGTRLTVV.